Given below is one T cell receptor (beta chain) in context. Its cognate antigen is unknown. V lost 4 bases to trimming and J lost 4 bases, with 10 bases between them. Germline V gene data show CDR1 as MNHEY and CDR2 as SMNVEV (reference sequence). The CDR3 extends over 13 amino acids. This sample was taken from a study of cytomegalovirus exposure and HLA in healthy donors. Overall study results and limits: The study designated 150 or so TCR beta chains cytomegalovirus-associated. The authors later found most CMV-associated TCR beta chains appeared HLA-restricted. Common viral pathogens (according to a later analysis) appeared linked to several of the most significant clusters. The authors later linked a missense DCLRE1C variant to TCR beta V- and J-gene trimming.

The PCR was carried out with 60 Vbeta primers and 13 Jbeta primers. Some clones are missing from TCRdb's copy, which holds only in-frame ones; the method was immunoSEQ multiplex PCR. This table has 140,000 to 150,000 clones, about 73% appearing once. The chain recombines TRBV27 with TRBJ1-2; D not certain. Sample: PBMCs. The clonotype originates from a woman aged 60-75 years in good health and CMV-seropositive. CDR3 nucleotides: TGTGCCAGCAGTTCCGGAGGGCCCTATGGCTACACCTTC. Translation: CASSSGGPYGYTF.